This is a list of T cell receptor beta chains from one sample in a study of CD8 T cells in ankylosing spondylitis. MiXCR was run by TCRdb on the 5' RACE reads, yielding one entry per CDR3 protein. This sample carries about 170,000 distinct CDR3 sequences, about 18% of them seen once, and the ten largest clones take over 7.5%. Sequenced material: blood, either unsorted or a sorted T cell fraction (not recorded which). The receptors come from a male donor with ankylosing spondylitis or in good health (not recorded which). CDR3s include the opening cysteine and the closing phenylalanine or tryptophan. The order of the fields is CDR3 length, D gene, J gene, V gene, clone size, CDR3 protein, CDR3 DNA. D genes are given only for firm matches. Where a row states a size, it is once, few, many or the class of an expanded clone; other rows omit it.

cdr3_length: 10
d_call: TRBD1
j_call: TRBJ1-2
v_call: TRBV20-1
clone_size: many
cdr3_aa: CSATGDGYTF
cdr3_nt: TGCAGTGCGACAGGGGATGGCTACACCTTC

cdr3_length: 14
d_call: TRBD2
j_call: TRBJ2-7
v_call: TRBV20-1
clone_size: many
cdr3_aa: CSAREQAGGYEQYF
cdr3_nt: TGCAGTGCTAGAGAGCAAGCGGGGGGTTACGAGCAGTACTTC

cdr3_length: 13
d_call: TRBD2
j_call: TRBJ2-7
v_call: TRBV5-1
clone_size: many
cdr3_aa: CASRSSGSYEQYF
cdr3_nt: TGCGCCAGCAGATCTAGCGGGAGCTACGAGCAGTACTTC

cdr3_length: 14
d_call: -
j_call: TRBJ1-1
v_call: TRBV20-1
clone_size: many
cdr3_aa: CSARWGRGNTEAFF
cdr3_nt: TGCAGTGCTAGATGGGGGCGGGGGAACACTGAAGCTTTCTTT

cdr3_length: 14
d_call: TRBD2
j_call: TRBJ2-1
v_call: TRBV29-1
clone_size: many
cdr3_aa: CSVDISGRVNEQFF
cdr3_nt: TGCAGCGTTGATATTAGCGGGAGGGTTAATGAGCAGTTCTTC

cdr3_length: 19
d_call: -
j_call: TRBJ2-2
v_call: TRBV2
clone_size: few
cdr3_aa: CASTPGQGGLAGAPGELFF
cdr3_nt: TGTGCCAGCACACCGGGACAGGGTGGCCTAGCGGGAGCCCCCGGGGAGCTGTTTTTT

cdr3_length: 18
d_call: -
j_call: TRBJ2-6
v_call: TRBV9
clone_size: many
cdr3_aa: CASSPTGRLSSGANVLTF
cdr3_nt: TGTGCCAGCAGCCCAACCGGGCGCCTGAGCTCTGGGGCCAACGTCCTGACTTTC

cdr3_length: 14
d_call: TRBD1
j_call: TRBJ1-5
v_call: TRBV20-1
clone_size: many
cdr3_aa: CSARAGQGAQPQHF
cdr3_nt: TGCAGTGCTAGAGCGGGACAGGGAGCTCAGCCCCAGCATTTT

cdr3_length: 12
d_call: -
j_call: TRBJ1-4
v_call: TRBV6-2/TRBV6-3
clone_size: once
cdr3_aa: CASSEANEKLFF
cdr3_nt: TGTGCCAGCAGCGAGGCGAATGAAAAACTGTTTTTT

cdr3_length: 15
d_call: -
j_call: TRBJ1-4
v_call: TRBV28
clone_size: -
cdr3_aa: CASSPRRGRIEKLFF
cdr3_nt: TGTGCCAGCAGTCCCCGTCGGGGGCGGATTGAAAAACTGTTTTTT

cdr3_length: 13
d_call: -
j_call: TRBJ2-7
v_call: TRBV29-1
clone_size: many
cdr3_aa: CSVEARGSGEQYF
cdr3_nt: TGCAGCGTTGAAGCCAGGGGTTCGGGGGAGCAGTACTTC

cdr3_length: 15
d_call: TRBD1
j_call: TRBJ1-1
v_call: TRBV6-5
clone_size: -
cdr3_aa: CASSAARGLTTEAFF
cdr3_nt: TGTGCCAGCAGCGCCGCGAGGGGGCTTACCACTGAAGCTTTCTTT

cdr3_length: 12
d_call: -
j_call: TRBJ2-7
v_call: TRBV29-1
clone_size: many
cdr3_aa: CSVGLGTYEQYF
cdr3_nt: TGCAGCGTTGGCCTGGGGACCTACGAGCAGTACTTC

cdr3_length: 16
d_call: TRBD1
j_call: TRBJ1-6
v_call: TRBV5-1
clone_size: many
cdr3_aa: CASSSIPGQGGSPLHF
cdr3_nt: TGCGCCAGCAGCTCTATCCCCGGACAGGGTGGTTCACCCCTCCACTTT

cdr3_length: 14
d_call: -
j_call: TRBJ1-4
v_call: TRBV27
clone_size: few
cdr3_aa: CASSLRPLPEKLFF
cdr3_nt: TGTGCCAGCAGTTTAAGGCCTCTGCCTGAAAAACTGTTTTTT

cdr3_length: 13
d_call: TRBD1
j_call: TRBJ2-3
v_call: TRBV10-3
clone_size: few
cdr3_aa: CAIGTGQRNTQYF
cdr3_nt: TGTGCCATCGGGACAGGGCAGCGAAATACGCAGTATTTT

cdr3_length: 14
d_call: -
j_call: TRBJ2-7
v_call: TRBV12-3/TRBV12-4
clone_size: few
cdr3_aa: CASSLGNDPYEQYF
cdr3_nt: TGTGCCAGCAGTTTGGGCAACGATCCCTACGAGCAGTACTTC

cdr3_length: 15
d_call: -
j_call: TRBJ1-5
v_call: TRBV27
clone_size: few
cdr3_aa: CASSFGGSGNQPQHF
cdr3_nt: TGTGCCAGCAGTTTTGGGGGTTCAGGCAATCAGCCCCAGCATTTT

cdr3_length: 12
d_call: TRBD1
j_call: TRBJ1-5
v_call: TRBV30
clone_size: many
cdr3_aa: CAWGTGLQPQHF
cdr3_nt: TGTGCCTGGGGGACAGGGCTACAGCCCCAGCATTTT

cdr3_length: 16
d_call: TRBD2
j_call: TRBJ2-7
v_call: TRBV7-9
clone_size: -
cdr3_aa: CASSLLEAGVGDEQYF
cdr3_nt: TGTGCCAGCAGCTTGCTAGAGGCGGGAGTCGGTGACGAGCAGTACTTC

cdr3_length: 12
d_call: -
j_call: TRBJ2-5
v_call: TRBV20-1
clone_size: many
cdr3_aa: CSAKEGGETQYF
cdr3_nt: TGCAGTGCTAAGGAGGGTGGAGAGACCCAGTACTTC

cdr3_length: 15
d_call: TRBD2
j_call: TRBJ2-1
v_call: TRBV12-3/TRBV12-4
clone_size: many
cdr3_aa: CASRGLRGGIDEQFF
cdr3_nt: TGTGCCAGCAGGGGACTTAGGGGAGGGATAGATGAGCAGTTCTTC

cdr3_length: 14
d_call: TRBD1
j_call: TRBJ1-1
v_call: TRBV7-2
clone_size: -
cdr3_aa: CASSVDRGRTEAFF
cdr3_nt: TGTGCCAGCAGCGTGGACAGGGGGCGCACTGAAGCTTTCTTT

cdr3_length: 15
d_call: -
j_call: TRBJ1-1
v_call: TRBV5-5
clone_size: many
cdr3_aa: CASSPDGTPGDEAFF
cdr3_nt: TGTGCCAGCAGCCCCGATGGGACACCGGGAGATGAAGCTTTCTTT

cdr3_length: 12
d_call: -
j_call: TRBJ2-5
v_call: TRBV24-1
clone_size: -
cdr3_aa: CATSEGVETQYF
cdr3_nt: TGTGCCACCAGTGAAGGAGTAGAGACCCAGTACTTC

cdr3_length: 15
d_call: TRBD2
j_call: TRBJ2-1
v_call: TRBV20-1
clone_size: -
cdr3_aa: CSARGPAGAYNEQFF
cdr3_nt: TGCAGTGCTAGAGGACCAGCGGGAGCTTACAATGAGCAGTTCTTC

cdr3_length: 13
d_call: -
j_call: TRBJ1-3
v_call: TRBV20-1
clone_size: many
cdr3_aa: CSATSPSGNTIYF
cdr3_nt: TGCAGCGCTACCTCCCCCTCTGGAAACACCATATATTTT

cdr3_length: 18
d_call: TRBD1
j_call: TRBJ2-2
v_call: TRBV11-2
clone_size: many
cdr3_aa: CASSSDRGSLANTGELFF
cdr3_nt: TGTGCCAGCAGCTCGGACAGGGGGTCTCTAGCGAACACCGGGGAGCTGTTTTTT

cdr3_length: 15
d_call: -
j_call: TRBJ2-1
v_call: TRBV30
clone_size: -
cdr3_aa: CAWSVLEEGYNEQFF
cdr3_nt: TGTGCCTGGAGTGTATTAGAGGAGGGATACAATGAGCAGTTCTTC

cdr3_length: 16
d_call: TRBD1
j_call: TRBJ2-7
v_call: TRBV3-1
clone_size: many
cdr3_aa: CASSQELWTGSVEQYF
cdr3_nt: TGTGCCAGCAGCCAAGAACTTTGGACAGGGTCGGTCGAGCAGTACTTC

cdr3_length: 14
d_call: TRBD2
j_call: TRBJ2-1
v_call: TRBV9
clone_size: many
cdr3_aa: CASSVELAGGEQFF
cdr3_nt: TGTGCCAGCAGCGTAGAGCTAGCGGGAGGCGAGCAGTTCTTC

cdr3_length: 15
d_call: -
j_call: TRBJ2-2
v_call: TRBV27
clone_size: many
cdr3_aa: CASRISGTATGELFF
cdr3_nt: TGTGCCAGCAGAATCTCCGGGACTGCCACCGGGGAGCTGTTTTTT

cdr3_length: 14
d_call: TRBD2
j_call: TRBJ2-5
v_call: TRBV29-1
clone_size: many
cdr3_aa: CSVIRTSGQETQYF
cdr3_nt: TGCAGCGTTATTCGGACTAGCGGCCAAGAGACCCAGTACTTC

cdr3_length: 17
d_call: TRBD2
j_call: TRBJ2-3
v_call: TRBV12-3/TRBV12-4
clone_size: -
cdr3_aa: CASSLGGSVVSTDTQYF
cdr3_nt: TGTGCCAGCAGTTTGGGCGGGAGTGTGGTTAGCACAGATACGCAGTATTTT

cdr3_length: 16
d_call: TRBD2
j_call: TRBJ2-3
v_call: TRBV28
clone_size: few
cdr3_aa: CASNLGVSGTTDTQYF
cdr3_nt: TGTGCCAGCAACCTCGGCGTTAGCGGGACTACAGATACGCAGTATTTT

cdr3_length: 17
d_call: TRBD1
j_call: TRBJ2-7
v_call: TRBV12-3/TRBV12-4
clone_size: -
cdr3_aa: CASSFGPGTGPYYEQYF
cdr3_nt: TGTGCCAGCAGTTTCGGGCCGGGGACAGGGCCGTACTACGAGCAGTACTTC

cdr3_length: 13
d_call: -
j_call: TRBJ1-5
v_call: TRBV20-1
clone_size: few
cdr3_aa: CSAREGGNQPQHF
cdr3_nt: TGCAGTGCTAGAGAAGGTGGTAATCAGCCCCAGCATTTT

cdr3_length: 13
d_call: -
j_call: TRBJ1-2
v_call: TRBV29-1
clone_size: many
cdr3_aa: CSVKPRFVGGYTF
cdr3_nt: TGCAGCGTAAAACCCCGATTCGTAGGCGGCTACACCTTC

cdr3_length: 15
d_call: TRBD2
j_call: TRBJ2-3
v_call: TRBV7-9
clone_size: many
cdr3_aa: CASSRLAGVVDTQYF
cdr3_nt: TGTGCCAGCAGCAGACTAGCGGGAGTCGTTGATACGCAGTATTTT

cdr3_length: 16
d_call: TRBD2
j_call: TRBJ2-1
v_call: TRBV5-1
clone_size: many
cdr3_aa: CASSLAVLAGYNEQFF
cdr3_nt: TGCGCCAGCAGCTTGGCCGTACTAGCGGGGTACAATGAGCAGTTCTTC

cdr3_length: 12
d_call: -
j_call: TRBJ2-7
v_call: TRBV20-1
clone_size: -
cdr3_aa: CSARSDFYEQYF
cdr3_nt: TGCAGTGCTAGATCGGACTTCTACGAGCAGTACTTC

cdr3_length: 14
d_call: -
j_call: TRBJ1-1
v_call: TRBV3-1
clone_size: -
cdr3_aa: CASSQDWVNTEAFF
cdr3_nt: TGTGCCAGCAGCCAAGATTGGGTGAACACTGAAGCTTTCTTT

cdr3_length: 14
d_call: TRBD1
j_call: TRBJ1-5
v_call: TRBV28
clone_size: many
cdr3_aa: CASRGQGGRQPQHF
cdr3_nt: TGTGCCAGCAGGGGACAGGGAGGACGTCAGCCCCAGCATTTT

cdr3_length: 12
d_call: -
j_call: TRBJ2-1
v_call: TRBV5-1
clone_size: -
cdr3_aa: CASKDQYNEQFF
cdr3_nt: TGCGCCAGCAAGGACCAGTACAATGAGCAGTTCTTC

cdr3_length: 14
d_call: -
j_call: TRBJ2-5
v_call: TRBV5-6
clone_size: few
cdr3_aa: CASSLWSSQETQYF
cdr3_nt: TGTGCCAGCAGCTTGTGGTCTTCCCAAGAGACCCAGTACTTC

cdr3_length: 12
d_call: -
j_call: TRBJ2-3
v_call: TRBV11-1
clone_size: once
cdr3_aa: CASSPNTDMQYF
cdr3_nt: TGTGCCAGCAGCCCTAATACAGATATGCAGTATTTT

cdr3_length: 14
d_call: TRBD2
j_call: TRBJ2-5
v_call: TRBV20-1
clone_size: many
cdr3_aa: CSAGVAGEGKTQYF
cdr3_nt: TGCAGTGCAGGAGTGGCGGGAGAAGGGAAGACCCAGTACTTC

cdr3_length: 16
d_call: -
j_call: TRBJ2-2
v_call: TRBV5-1
clone_size: many
cdr3_aa: CASTFGAFLNTGELFF
cdr3_nt: TGCGCCAGCACCTTCGGAGCTTTCCTGAACACCGGGGAGCTGTTTTTT

cdr3_length: 15
d_call: -
j_call: TRBJ2-2
v_call: TRBV5-1
clone_size: many
cdr3_aa: CASSPLGRYTGELFF
cdr3_nt: TGCGCCAGCAGCCCTCTGGGGCGGTACACCGGGGAGCTGTTTTTT

cdr3_length: 12
d_call: -
j_call: TRBJ2-7
v_call: TRBV6-1
clone_size: -
cdr3_aa: CASRVVGYEQYF
cdr3_nt: TGTGCCAGCAGAGTTGTGGGGTACGAGCAGTACTTC

cdr3_length: 15
d_call: TRBD2
j_call: TRBJ2-7
v_call: TRBV7-9
clone_size: few
cdr3_aa: CASSLRGGASYEQYF
cdr3_nt: TGTGCCAGCAGCTTACGGGGGGGGGCCTCCTACGAGCAGTACTTC

cdr3_length: 16
d_call: TRBD2
j_call: TRBJ2-7
v_call: TRBV28
clone_size: -
cdr3_aa: CASSQGGDYNSYEQYF
cdr3_nt: TGTGCCAGCAGTCAGGGCGGGGACTACAACTCCTACGAGCAGTACTTC

cdr3_length: 17
d_call: -
j_call: TRBJ2-5
v_call: TRBV21-1
clone_size: once
cdr3_aa: CASSKTVGLAVVEAQYF
cdr3_nt: TGTGCCAGCAGCAAAACTGTGGGACTAGCGGTTGTGGAGGCCCAGTACTTC

cdr3_length: 12
d_call: -
j_call: TRBJ1-5
v_call: TRBV28
clone_size: many
cdr3_aa: CATIGSNQPQHF
cdr3_nt: TGTGCCACAATCGGTAGCAATCAGCCCCAGCATTTT

cdr3_length: 16
d_call: TRBD2
j_call: TRBJ2-1
v_call: TRBV7-9
clone_size: -
cdr3_aa: CASSPGTSSHRGEQFF
cdr3_nt: TGTGCCAGCAGCCCCGGGACTAGCAGCCACCGGGGTGAGCAGTTCTTC

cdr3_length: 13
d_call: TRBD2
j_call: TRBJ2-1
v_call: TRBV5-1
clone_size: many
cdr3_aa: CASSLVVAGVGFF
cdr3_nt: TGCGCCAGCAGCTTGGTCGTAGCGGGAGTAGGGTTCTTC

cdr3_length: 15
d_call: -
j_call: TRBJ2-4
v_call: TRBV20-1
clone_size: -
cdr3_aa: CSARSGSGAKNIQYF
cdr3_nt: TGCAGTGCTAGGTCCGGGAGCGGTGCCAAAAACATTCAGTACTTC

cdr3_length: 14
d_call: TRBD1
j_call: TRBJ1-1
v_call: TRBV5-1
clone_size: few
cdr3_aa: CASSPLTGGTEAFF
cdr3_nt: TGCGCCAGCAGCCCATTGACAGGGGGGACTGAAGCTTTCTTT

cdr3_length: 14
d_call: TRBD1
j_call: TRBJ2-5
v_call: TRBV20-1
clone_size: many
cdr3_aa: CSASRQGDRETQYF
cdr3_nt: TGCAGTGCTAGTAGACAGGGCGACAGGGAGACCCAGTACTTC

cdr3_length: 15
d_call: TRBD1
j_call: TRBJ2-1
v_call: TRBV12-3/TRBV12-4
clone_size: many
cdr3_aa: CASSETGGAYNEQFF
cdr3_nt: TGTGCCAGTAGTGAAACAGGGGGCGCCTACAATGAGCAGTTCTTC